The following is a T cell receptor (beta chain) sequence with its context. No antigen is known for it. The source of the sample is a study of blood T cells in healthy people across ages. Overall study results and limits: Diversity was higher, and naive CD4+ cells more numerous, in long-lived donors than in aged donors. TCR beta diversity, measured per million T cells, fell in a roughly linear way with age.

A second PCR, run for about 7 to 11 cycles, used a sample-barcoded 5' primer plus a J-beta primer mix. Each cDNA molecule received a tag from a template-switch adaptor that had 12 random nucleotides. TCRdb re-called the 5' RACE reads with MiXCR, one entry per CDR3 protein. There are 2 million or so distinct CDR3 sequences in the sample; about 49% occur only once, and approximately 2% lies in the top ten. CDR3 length: 16 amino acids. With 10 bases clipped from V and 0 bases from J, the junction kept 13 bases outside the gene matches. Germline CDR1 SGDLS, CDR2 YYNGEE. This clonotype originated in a woman in her forties in good health. The sample was blood. V usage is TRBV9 and J usage is TRBJ2-3; 8 bases fit TRBD2. CDR3 DNA: TGTGCCTCCAGCGCGGGGGGCCAATTCAGCACAGATACGCAGTATTTT. This gives the protein CASSAGGQFSTDTQYF.